Listed below are T cell receptor beta chains from one sample, sequenced in a study of OX40 agonist ivuxolimab in advanced cancers. Sequencing was performed with immunoSEQ multiplex PCR; in TCRdb, only in-frame clones are kept and a portion is missing. The repertoire holds 75,000 to 100,000 clones, 92% seen once, with 3% to 4% in the top ten. Specimen: CD4+ or CD8+ T cells sorted from blood, collected in a trial of the OX40 agonist ivuxolimab. These receptors were collected from an adult with an advanced solid tumor such as melanoma, head and neck, liver or kidney cancer. Both conserved end residues are part of each CDR3. A D gene is named only where the DNA matches it firmly. Rows may omit the clone size; those that give it use once, few, many or a size class.

TRBV27,TRBJ1-2,14,NA,NA,CASSLKGRDYGYTF,TGTGCCAGCAGTTTGAAGGGGAGAGACTATGGCTACACCTTC
TRBV5-4,TRBJ2-1,12,NA,NA,CASSWGSREQFF,TGTGCCAGCAGCTGGGGGTCCCGTGAGCAGTTCTTC
TRBV30,TRBJ2-3,16,TRBD2,NA,CAWRGGSGGPGDTQYF,TGTGCCTGGAGGGGCGGTAGCGGGGGGCCGGGAGATACGCAGTATTTT
TRBV6-6,TRBJ1-2,14,NA,NA,CASSYQTGAHGYTF,TGTGCCAGCAGTTACCAGACAGGAGCCCATGGCTACACCTTC
TRBV5-5,TRBJ2-7,13,NA,once,CASSRWGDYEQYF,TGTGCCAGCAGTCGCTGGGGTGATTACGAGCAGTACTTC
TRBV7-6,TRBJ2-7,15,TRBD2,NA,CASSPGTSGPYEQYF,TGTGCCAGCAGCCCCGGGACTAGCGGTCCCTACGAGCAGTACTTC
TRBV5-1,TRBJ2-3,17,TRBD2,NA,CASSLGGGAARTDTQYF,TGCGCCAGCAGCTTGGGCGGGGGGGCGGCACGCACAGATACGCAGTATTTT
TRBV7-3,TRBJ1-1,15,TRBD1,NA,CASSSLTGVNAEAFF,TGTGCCAGCAGCTCCCTCACAGGGGTCAACGCTGAAGCTTTCTTT
TRBV5-4,TRBJ2-3,17,TRBD1,NA,CASSLGQDRASADTQYF,TGTGCCAGCAGCCTAGGACAGGACAGGGCCAGCGCAGATACGCAGTATTTT
TRBV13,TRBJ1-4,15,TRBD1,NA,CASSLRDRENEKLFF,TGTGCCAGCAGCTTACGGGACAGGGAAAATGAAAAACTGTTTTTT
TRBV27,TRBJ2-7,15,TRBD1,NA,CASSLRGTGSYEQYF,TGTGCCAGCAGTTTACGCGGGACAGGAAGCTACGAGCAGTACTTC